Given below is one T cell receptor beta chain in context. V lost 3 bases and J lost 10, with 16 bases in between. The germline V gene encodes CDR1 GTSNPN and CDR2 SVGIG (reference sequence). The CDR3 spans 14 residues. This sample is drawn from a study of cytomegalovirus exposure and HLA in healthy donors. 13 Jbeta primers and 60 Vbeta primers were used for the PCR. Only in-frame clones appear in the TCRdb table, and some are missing; sequencing was by immunoSEQ multiplex PCR. In the table there are some 120,000 clones, approximately 80% of which are singletons. The material sequenced was PBMCs. The chain is built from TRBV30 and TRBJ1-6, with a weak D call TRBD1 (5 bases). This receptor was obtained from a male donor in good health and CMV-seronegative. In DNA, the CDR3 is TGTGCCTGGAGCCGTGGAGGGGAAGGATCACCCCTCCACTTT. This sequence encodes CAWSRGGEGSPLHF. Using reference TRBV30 and TRBJ1-6 for the parts outside the CDR3, the full variable domain is SQTIHQWPATLVQPVGSPLSLECTVEGTSNPNLYWYRQAAGRGLQLLFYSVGIGQISSEVPQNLSASRPQDRQFILSSKKLLLSDSGFYLCAWSRGGEGSPLHFGNGTRLTVT.